Presented here are 10 T cell receptor beta chains from one specimen sequenced in a study of cytomegalovirus exposure and HLA in healthy donors. Sequencing used immunoSEQ multiplex PCR; TCRdb keeps in-frame clones, though not all of them. Of some 100,000 clones in the sample, approximately 91% are singletons; the top ten hold about 2.1%. Sequenced sample: PBMCs. Source of these receptors: a woman in her late teens or twenties in good health and CMV-seronegative.

V and J are TRBV4-2 and TRBJ2-3, with D possibly being TRBD2 (5 bases). This CDR3 has 15 amino acids. Trimming pared 1 base from V and 2 bases from J, leaving 10 bases between. The germline V gene has CDR1 LGHNA and CDR2 YNFKEQ. The CDR3 bases are TGTGCCAGCAGCCAAGTGGAGGAACTCACAGATACGCAGTATTTT. It codes for CASSQVEELTDTQYF.

This clone was seen a few times. The chain joins TRBV28 to TRBJ1-5; 7 nucleotides line up with TRBD1. CDR3 length: 14 residues. The J segment lost 2 bases and the V segment lost 6 bases, leaving 4 bases of the junction unmatched. CDR1 and CDR2 (germline): MDHEN, SYDVKM. CDR3 in amino acids: CASSTQGGNQPQHF. CDR3 in DNA: TGTGCCAGCAGCACCCAGGGGGGCAATCAGCCCCAGCATTTT.

About this clone: Different DNA sequences within this sample yield the same CDR3. The chain uses TRBV7-2 and TRBJ2-3, with 7 bases that match TRBD2. The junction had 5 bases not matched to a gene; V was cut back by 1 base and J by 4 bases. Germline V CDR1 and CDR2: SGHTA, FQGNSA. The CDR3 sequence is 15 residues long. CDR3 sequence (DNA): TGTGCCAGCAGCTTAGGCGGGGGAGGGGCAGATACGCAGTATTTT. The encoded protein is CASSLGGGGADTQYF.

The chain links TRBV15 to TRBJ2-7; 9 nucleotides align to TRBD1. The germline gives CDR1 LNHNV, CDR2 YYDKDF (reference sequence). This CDR3 region has 13 residues. The V gene end was trimmed by 6 bases and the J gene end by 3 bases; junction bases not matched to a gene: 3. CDR3 residues: CATSPGQGYEQYF. The CDR3 DNA sequence: TGTGCCACCAGTCCGGGACAGGGCTACGAGCAGTACTTC. The whole variable domain, remainder taken from reference TRBV15 and TRBJ2-7, is DAMVIQNPRYQVTQFGKPVTLSCSQTLNHNVMYWYQQKSSQAPKLLFHYYDKDFNNEADTPDNFQSRRPNTSFCFLDIRSPGLGDTAMYLCATSPGQGYEQYFGPGTRLTVT.

The chain recombines TRBV6-5 with TRBJ2-7; D perhaps matches TRBD1 (6 bases). Germline V gene sequence: CDR1 MNHEY, CDR2 SVGAGI. The CDR3 is 15 amino acids. The V end was cut by 0 bases, the J end by 2 bases, with 11 bases between. CDR3 in DNA: TGTGCCAGCAGTTACTCTGGGGGCTTGGCCTACGAGCAGTACTTC. Translation: CASSYSGGLAYEQYF.

The rearrangement joins TRBV7-9 to TRBJ2-5; TRBD2 might be the D (6 bases). Germline loops: CDR1 SEHNR, CDR2 FQNEAQ (reference sequence). Trimming removed 2 bases from V and 1 base from J, with 23 bases in between. The length of the CDR3 is 19 residues. The CDR3 reads CASSLFFRREKQVQETQYF. In nucleotides, the CDR3 is TGTGCCAGCAGCTTATTCTTTAGGAGGGAAAAACAGGTCCAAGAGACCCAGTACTTC.

This sequence joins TRBV5-6 and TRBJ2-7, with a tentative D call TRBD1 (6 bases). The germline gives CDR1 SGHDT, CDR2 YYEEEE. This CDR3 region has 14 residues. V was shortened by 4 bases and J by 5 bases, with 16 bases between the two germline ends. The CDR3 DNA is TGTGCCAGCAGCGATTGGCAGGGGTACAACGAGCAGTACTTC. Amino acids: CASSDWQGYNEQYF.

The chain links TRBV11-1 to TRBJ2-1; D is unresolved. The CDR3 spans 16 residues. The V gene's germline CDR1 is SGHAT and CDR2 FQDESV (reference sequence). V was cut by 2 bases and J by 0 bases, with 11 bases left in between. The CDR3 is CASSLLGLGSYNEQFF. DNA for the CDR3: TGTGCCAGCAGCTTATTGGGCCTGGGCTCCTACAATGAGCAGTTCTTC.

The V and J genes are TRBV7-6 and TRBJ2-1, with D possibly TRBD1 on 5 matching bases. Germline CDR1 reads SGHVS; CDR2 reads FNYEAQ. The CDR3 sequence is 15 residues long. Trimming removed 4 bases from V and 5 bases from J, with 15 bases in between. The CDR3 spells CASSSFISRDNEQFF. The CDR3 DNA reads as TGTGCCAGCAGCTCCTTCATTTCCAGGGACAATGAGCAGTTCTTC.

The chain has TRBV19 and TRBJ1-1; tentative D call: TRBD1 (6 bases). CDR1 and CDR2 (germline): LNHDA, SQIVND (reference sequence). The V gene lost 2 bases and the J gene lost 2 bases, with 12 bases spanning the gap. The CDR3 totals 15 residues. CDR3 region: CASSIKGGTNTEAFF. Written as DNA, the CDR3 is TGTGCCAGTAGTATAAAGGGGGGGACCAACACTGAAGCTTTCTTT.